The source of this T cell receptor beta chain is a study of Ad26.COV2.S vaccination and SARS-CoV-2 variants (TCRdb year 2021). General notes on the study: Donors in the vaccine arm were drawn from COV1001, a multicentre, randomized, double-blind, placebo-controlled phase I-IIa trial testing Ad26.COV2.S in healthy adults. Participants in the trial were split at random into five groups of five each, receiving low-dose or high-dose Ad26.COV2.S once or twice, or else placebo on both occasions. TCRbeta repertoire sequencing served as the tool for gauging how specific and how broad the SARS-CoV-2-reactive T cell receptors were following Ad26.COV2.S vaccination. A total of 32 samples were included in the TCR-sequenced set, comprising roughly 20 Ad26.COV2.S vaccine recipients, 5 placebo recipients and 8 SARS-CoV-2 convalescent individuals. Blinding of investigators to trial group allocation was maintained during experiments and outcome assessment. Ad26.COV2.S was given intramuscularly at 5x10^10 or 1x10^11 viral particles, as a single shot or as two shots 56 days apart. The study at large found these results: Higher spike-specific TCR breadth was observed in Ad26.COV2.S recipients than in placebo recipients (P = 0.0014). The study was not powered to compare responses between vaccine doses or regimens. Non-spike TCR breadth was comparable between vaccine and placebo recipients, consistent with the vaccine containing only spike. It was noted by the authors that total T cell responses may have been underestimated by the TCR breadth and depth analyses. After vaccination, substantial breadth of spike-specific CD8+ and CD4+ T cell responses was reported.

The immunoSEQ Assay was used to sequence TCRbeta CDR3 regions. After extraction, genomic DNA underwent amplification by bias-controlled multiplex PCR, followed by high-throughput sequencing. The authors' pipeline ran thus. To quantify the absolute abundance of each unique TCRbeta CDR3 region, sequences were collapsed and filtered. Usable DNA was measured by amplifying reference genes present in all nucleated cells, and TCRbeta template counts were normalized to that usable DNA to estimate T cell fraction. Repertoire TCRs were annotated as SARS-CoV-2-specific when V gene, CDR3 amino acid sequence and J gene were exactly matched to a known reactive TCR set. The reference SARS-CoV-2 TCR set came from MIRA and was filtered for enrichment in COVID-19-positive ImmuneCODE repertoires, removing public or cross-reactive TCRs. Using the MIRA antigens, annotated TCRs were further analysed by specific ORF or by position within an ORF. Breadth was defined as annotated unique rearrangements over total unique productive rearrangements; depth was the summed frequency of those rearrangements. Two-sided Wilcoxon rank-sum tests were used to compare TCR breadth between groups. TCRdb mirrors the immuneACCESS table, restricted to in-frame sequences. Some clones are absent from its copies; in checked studies, under half trace to an unresolved V gene, and the reason for the others is unknown. That table furnishes V, J and clone size, whereas the DNA furnished D and trimming. For this sample there are some 340,000 clones; around 83% appear just once. Around 1.9% of the sample lies in the top ten.

The meaning of the sample's treatment or condition label: roughly 19 received Ad26.COV2.S at low or high dose, single or two shots; several received placebo; per-sample allocation not given. Repertoires of vaccine and placebo recipients were sequenced from samples taken on day 63 after the first injection. In Cohort 1b, about 27 adults aged 18-55 years were enrolled at a single site in Boston, USA, between 29 July and 7 August 2020. Ad26.COV2.S was a replication-incompetent adenovirus type 26 vector expressing a prefusion-stabilized SARS-CoV-2 spike protein from the original Wuhan strain. A note on this clone: Its recognized antigen is unknown. Nothing much larger sits one base from this clone, and base qualities are not available.

The TCR sequence derives from a person aged 18-65 years who received the Ad26.COV2.S COVID-19 vaccine or a placebo. This specimen consisted of peripheral blood, obtained in a trial of Ad26.COV2.S vaccine versus placebo.

The CDR3 protein sequence reads: CASSSKTGLKPDYGYTF. Read as DNA, the sequence is TGTGCCAGCAGTTCGAAAACGGGACTGAAACCAGACTATGGCTACACCTTC. The chain is encoded by TRBV6-2 or TRBV6-3 joined to TRBJ1-2, and the D gene may be TRBD1, 5 bases matching. Deletion took 4 bases off V and 3 bases off J, with a span of 21 bases between the germline ends. The CDR3 covers 17 residues, taking in both the cysteine and the phenylalanine. Just CDR3 DNA is preserved here, 51 bases in frame from base 1. The germline V gene sets CDR1 to MNHEY and CDR2 to SVGEGT.